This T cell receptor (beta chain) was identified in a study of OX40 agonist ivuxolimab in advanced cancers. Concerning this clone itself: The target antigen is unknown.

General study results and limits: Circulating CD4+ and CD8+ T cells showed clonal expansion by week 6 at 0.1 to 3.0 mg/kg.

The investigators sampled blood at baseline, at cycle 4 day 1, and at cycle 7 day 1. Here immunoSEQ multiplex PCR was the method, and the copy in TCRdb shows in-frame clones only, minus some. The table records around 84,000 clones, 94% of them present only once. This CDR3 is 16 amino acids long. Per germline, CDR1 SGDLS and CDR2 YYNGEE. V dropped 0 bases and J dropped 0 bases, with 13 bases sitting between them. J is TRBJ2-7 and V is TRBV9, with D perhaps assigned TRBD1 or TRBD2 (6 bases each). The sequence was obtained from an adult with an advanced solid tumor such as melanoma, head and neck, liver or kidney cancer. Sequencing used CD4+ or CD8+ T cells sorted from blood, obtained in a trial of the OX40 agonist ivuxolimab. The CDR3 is CASSVAGGGHSYEQYF. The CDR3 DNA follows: TGTGCCAGCAGCGTAGCTGGAGGGGGACACTCCTACGAGCAGTACTTC.